Below, 18 T cell receptor beta chains from the same sample are listed, as sequenced in a study of shared clonotypes between healthy human individuals. Only in-frame clones appear in the TCRdb table, and some are missing; sequencing was by immunoSEQ multiplex PCR. The sample holds a few million clones; more than 90% are singletons and the top ten take around 0.15%. Material: naive CD4+ T cells sorted from blood. The subset denotes: CD45RA+ positively selected. The receptors were sampled from a young man in good health.

A single count supports this clone. V and J are TRBV7-9 and TRBJ2-1, with 7 nucleotides matching TRBD2. This CDR3 has 15 amino acids. With V trimmed by 5 bases and J by 0 bases, 4 bases remained unmatched. Looked up from germline, CDR1 is SEHNR and CDR2 is FQNEAQ (reference sequence). The CDR3 coding sequence is TGTGCCAGCAGCATCAGCGGGAACTCCTACAATGAGCAGTTCTTC. Translating it yields CASSISGNSYNEQFF. Combining the CDR3 with reference TRBV7-9 and TRBJ2-1 gives the whole variable domain DTGVSQNPRHKITKRGQNVTFRCDPISEHNRLYWYRQTLGQGPEFLTYFQNEAQLEKSRLLSDRFSAERPKGSFSTLEIQRTEQGDSAMYLCASSISGNSYNEQFFGPGTRLTVL.

The chain combines TRBV5-4 with TRBJ2-3, with 8 bases that match TRBD1. The V gene's germline CDR1 is SGHNT and CDR2 YYREEE (reference sequence). CDR3 length: 14 amino acids. The junction had 3 bases not matched to a gene; V was cut back by 6 bases and J by 0 bases. The CDR3 spells CASTRTGSTDTQYF. The CDR3 DNA follows: TGTGCCAGCACCAGGACAGGGAGCACAGATACGCAGTATTTT.

The V call is TRBV19, the J call TRBJ2-5; tentatively, D is TRBD1 (6 bases). This CDR3 contains 16 residues. CDR1 LNHDA and CDR2 SQIVND come from the germline V gene (reference sequence). The ends were cut back, 3 bases at V and 4 bases at J, with 18 bases in the middle. CDR3 residues: CASSMGAGTPLETQYF. In DNA form, the CDR3 reads TGTGCCAGTAGTATGGGGGCTGGGACACCCTTAGAGACCCAGTACTTC.

V and J are TRBV6-1 and TRBJ2-2, with a tentative D call TRBD1 (5 bases). Trimming stripped 3 bases from V and 4 bases from J, with 18 bases between. Germline V CDR1 and CDR2: MNHNS, SASEGT. CDR3 length equals 17 residues. The CDR3 DNA reads TGTGCCAGCAGTGAGTCCCGGACATGGACCGCCACCGGGGAGCTGTTTTTT. Protein product: CASSESRTWTATGELFF.

A note on this clone: Other nucleotide sequences from this sample produce the same CDR3. The rearrangement joins TRBV18 to TRBJ2-5; no clear D gene. The CDR3 totals 13 residues. V was clipped by 4 bases and J by 0 bases, with 6 bases between them. Germline V lookup: CDR1 KGHSH, CDR2 LQKENI. The CDR3 is CASSRGYQETQYF. The CDR3 region has the DNA TGTGCCAGCTCACGGGGATACCAAGAGACCCAGTACTTC.

This CDR3 reads CASSQDLAGAGTDTQYF. The CDR3 nucleotides are TGTGCCAGCAGCCAAGATCTAGCGGGGGCCGGCACAGATACGCAGTATTTT. This chain joins TRBV4-2 and TRBJ2-3; TRBD2 aligns across 10 bases. CDR1 LGHNA and CDR2 YNFKEQ come from the germline V gene. This CDR3 has 17 amino acids. J lost 1 base, V lost 0 bases, and 4 bases had no gene match.

Comments on this clone: Other DNA variants within this sample encode the same CDR3. CDR3 amino acids: CASSQVGGLGYTF. For the CDR3, the DNA is TGCGCCAGCAGCCAAGTGGGGGGGCTTGGCTACACCTTC. The V call is TRBV4-1, the J call TRBJ1-2; D is possibly TRBD1 (6 bases). There are 13 residues in the CDR3. The V end lost 1 base, the J end lost 7 bases, and 10 bases lay between the germline ends. Germline V lookup: CDR1 MGHRA, CDR2 YSYEKL.

The rearrangement uses TRBV2 and TRBJ1-5, with a tentative D call TRBD1 (5 bases). V lost 4 bases to trimming and J lost 6 bases, with 13 bases between them. This CDR3 is 14 amino acids long. Germline V lookup: CDR1 SNHLY, CDR2 FYNNEI. CDR3 sequence reads: CASSGEGRIQPQHF. CDR3 DNA sequence: TGTGCCAGCAGTGGGGAGGGGCGTATTCAGCCCCAGCATTTT.

With regard to this clone: Other DNA sequences of this sample code for an identical CDR3. V and J are TRBV19 and TRBJ2-7; 7 positions match TRBD1. The V gene end was trimmed by 5 bases and the J gene end by 1 base; junction bases not matched to a gene: 8. The CDR3 length is 15 residues. CDR1 is LNHDA, CDR2 SQIVND, per germline (reference sequence). This chain's CDR3 is CASSSRTGPSYEQYF. The CDR3 DNA reads as TGTGCCAGTAGTTCAAGGACAGGCCCTTCCTACGAGCAGTACTTC. Using reference TRBV19 and TRBJ2-7 for the parts outside the CDR3, the full variable domain is DGGITQSPKYLFRKEGQNVTLSCEQNLNHDAMYWYRQDPGQGLRLIYYSQIVNDFQKGDIAEGYSVSREKKESFPLTVTSAQKNPTAFYLCASSSRTGPSYEQYFGPGTRLTVT.

The chain links TRBV2 to TRBJ1-5; no clear D. CDR1 is SNHLY, CDR2 FYNNEI, per germline. This CDR3 has 12 amino acids. V was trimmed by 4 bases and J by 5 bases, leaving 6 bases between them. The CDR3 loop reads CASSAVDQPQHF. The DNA for the CDR3 is TGTGCCAGCAGTGCAGTAGATCAGCCCCAGCATTTT. Drawing the rest from reference TRBV2 and TRBJ1-5, the complete variable domain is EPEVTQTPSHQVTQMGQEVILRCVPISNHLYFYWYRQILGQKVEFLVSFYNNEISEKSEIFDDQFSVERPDGSNFTLKIRSTKLEDSAMYFCASSAVDQPQHFGDGTRLSIL.

J is TRBJ2-5 and V is TRBV4-1; 12 nucleotides match TRBD2. CDR1 and CDR2 from the germline V gene are MGHRA and YSYEKL. The CDR3 consists of 18 residues. V dropped 0 bases and J dropped 3; count of bases not matched to a gene: 8. The CDR3 protein is CASSQETSGGSPEETQYF. The DNA of the CDR3 is TGCGCCAGCAGCCAAGAAACTAGCGGGGGGTCACCGGAAGAGACCCAGTACTTC.

Remarks on this clone: Being one base from a much bigger clone, this may be a read error. Other DNA sequences from this sample encode an identical CDR3 as well. This chain joins TRBV7-3 and TRBJ1-1, with TRBD1 as a possible D gene (6 bases). The V gene's germline CDR1 is SGHTA and CDR2 FQGTGA. The CDR3 has 13 residues. V was clipped by 6 bases and J by 1 base, with 9 bases between them. The CDR3: CASSLDRNTEAFF. The CDR3 nucleotides read TGTGCCAGCAGTTTGGACAGGAACACTGAAGCTTTCTTT.

This sequence joins TRBV10-3 and TRBJ2-7; D remains ambiguous. The CDR3 spans 13 residues. Trimming pared 2 bases from V and 3 bases from J, leaving 8 bases between. CDR1 and CDR2 (germline): ENHRY, SYGVKD. The CDR3 bases are TGTGCCATCAGTGAGGGAGAGAGCTACGAGCAGTACTTC. This gives the protein CAISEGESYEQYF.

V usage is TRBV18 and J usage is TRBJ2-3; D perhaps matches TRBD1 (6 bases). The CDR3 runs 16 residues. CDR1 is KGHSH and CDR2 is LQKENI in the germline V gene. Trimming cost V 1 base and J 6 bases, with 17 bases left between them. The CDR3 is CASSPLTGTISDTQYF. DNA of the CDR3: TGTGCCAGCTCACCACTAACAGGGACGATCTCTGATACGCAGTATTTT. Together with reference TRBV18 and TRBJ2-3, the CDR3 gives the full variable domain: NAGVMQNPRHLVRRRGQEARLRCSPMKGHSHVYWYRQLPEEGLKFMVYLQKENIIDESGMPKERFSAEFPKEGPSILRIQQVVRGDSAAYFCASSPLTGTISDTQYFGPGTRLTVL.

The V gene is TRBV2, the J gene TRBJ1-1; tentatively, D is TRBD1 (6 bases). The V and J ends lost 7 bases and 1 base respectively, with 19 bases between them. The CDR3 spans 16 residues. The germline V gene has CDR1 SNHLY and CDR2 FYNNEI. CDR3 coding DNA: TGTGCCAGCACCCCAAACGGACAGATGAAGAACACTGAAGCTTTCTTT. This translates into CASTPNGQMKNTEAFF.

Details on this clone: Other DNA variants within this sample encode the same CDR3. This chain links TRBV7-9 with TRBJ1-2; a weak D match, TRBD1 (6 bases). Trimming removed 3 bases from V and 5 bases from J, with 10 bases in between. Germline V lookup: CDR1 SEHNR, CDR2 FQNEAQ (reference sequence). CDR3 length: 13 amino acids. As DNA, the CDR3 is TGTGCCAGCAGCTTGGACAGCCCGTATGGCTACACCTTC. It translates to CASSLDSPYGYTF.

The chain has TRBV6-1 and TRBJ1-4, with unresolved D. This CDR3 has 13 residues. CDR1 MNHNS and CDR2 SASEGT come from the germline V gene. The V and J ends lost 6 bases and 4 bases respectively, with 9 bases between them. CDR3 sequence (DNA): TGTGCCAGCAGCGGACGGTATAATGAAAAACTGTTTTTT. Translation gives CASSGRYNEKLFF.

V is TRBV30 and J is TRBJ1-3; tentative D call: TRBD1 (6 bases). Trimming pared 0 bases from V and 2 bases from J, leaving 17 bases between. Per the germline V gene, CDR1 is GTSNPN and CDR2 is SVGIG (reference sequence). This CDR3 contains 17 residues. The chain's CDR3 is CAWSVLRLGGPGNTIYF. The CDR3 bases are TGTGCCTGGAGTGTACTTAGGTTGGGGGGCCCTGGAAACACCATATATTTT.